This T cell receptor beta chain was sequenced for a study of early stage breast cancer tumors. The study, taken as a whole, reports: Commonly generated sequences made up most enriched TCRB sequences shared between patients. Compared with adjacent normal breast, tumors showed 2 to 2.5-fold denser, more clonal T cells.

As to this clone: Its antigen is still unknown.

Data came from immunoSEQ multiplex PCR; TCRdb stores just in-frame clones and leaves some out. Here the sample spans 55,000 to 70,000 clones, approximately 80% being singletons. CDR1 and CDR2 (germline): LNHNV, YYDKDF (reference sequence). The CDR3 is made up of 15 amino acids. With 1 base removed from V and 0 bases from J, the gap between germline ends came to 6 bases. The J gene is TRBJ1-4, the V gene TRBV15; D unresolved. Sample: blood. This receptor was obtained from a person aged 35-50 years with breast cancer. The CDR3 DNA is TGTGCCACCAGCAGAGGTGGATCAACTAATGAAAAACTGTTTTTT. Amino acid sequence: CATSRGGSTNEKLFF.